The T cell receptor (beta chain) described here comes from a study of PD-1 blockade in classical Hodgkin lymphoma. A word on this clone: Its antigen is unidentified.

The data were produced by immunoSEQ multiplex PCR, yet TCRdb's version contains in-frame clones alone and is incomplete. The sample holds 35,000 to 40,000 clones, about 86% seen once. CDR3 length equals 14 residues. V was clipped by 6 bases and J by 7 bases, with 16 bases between them. CDR1 and CDR2 (germline): LNHDA, SQIVND (reference sequence). Every single patient, without exception, relapsed after autologous stem cell transplantation, and brentuximab vedotin exposure varied. Study-level findings and limits: At C4D1, TCR diversity had climbed significantly for CD4+ cells, though not for CD8+ cells.

The clonotype was recovered from a human donor with classical Hodgkin lymphoma. The rearrangement uses TRBV19 and TRBJ1-3; D unresolved. The sequences come from peripheral blood mononuclear cells (PBMCs), collected before the second cycle of nivolumab. The CDR3 spells CASSDGGVVNTIYF. The CDR3 DNA follows: TGTGCCAGTAGCGACGGCGGGGTCGTTAACACCATATATTTT. Filled out from reference TRBV19 and TRBJ1-3, the complete variable domain reads DGGITQSPKYLFRKEGQNVTLSCEQNLNHDAMYWYRQDPGQGLRLIYYSQIVNDFQKGDIAEGYSVSREKKESFPLTVTSAQKNPTAFYLCASSDGGVVNTIYFGEGSWLTVV.